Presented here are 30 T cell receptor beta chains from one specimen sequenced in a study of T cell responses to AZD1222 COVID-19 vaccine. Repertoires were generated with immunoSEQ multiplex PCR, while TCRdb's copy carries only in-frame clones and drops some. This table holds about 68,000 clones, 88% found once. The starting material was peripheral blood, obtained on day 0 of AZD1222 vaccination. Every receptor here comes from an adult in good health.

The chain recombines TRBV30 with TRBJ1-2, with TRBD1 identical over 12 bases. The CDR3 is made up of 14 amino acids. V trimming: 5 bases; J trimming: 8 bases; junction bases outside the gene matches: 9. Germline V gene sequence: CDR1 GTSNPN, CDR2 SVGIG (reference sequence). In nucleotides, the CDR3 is TGTGCCTGGGTCAGAGGGGACAGGGGGCGAGGCTACACCTTC. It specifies CAWVRGDRGRGYTF.

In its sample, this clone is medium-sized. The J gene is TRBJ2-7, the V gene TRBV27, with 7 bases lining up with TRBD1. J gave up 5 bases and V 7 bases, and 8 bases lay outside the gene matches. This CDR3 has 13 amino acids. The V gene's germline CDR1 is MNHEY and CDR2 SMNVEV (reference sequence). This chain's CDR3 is CASTPTGNHEQYF. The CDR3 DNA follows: TGTGCCAGCACCCCGACAGGGAACCACGAGCAGTACTTC.

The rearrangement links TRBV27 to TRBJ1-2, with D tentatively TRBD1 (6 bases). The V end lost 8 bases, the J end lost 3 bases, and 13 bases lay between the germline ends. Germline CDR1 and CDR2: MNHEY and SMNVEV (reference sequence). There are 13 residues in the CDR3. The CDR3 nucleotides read TGTGCCAGCTCGGTGGGACAACACTATGGCTACACCTTC. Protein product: CASSVGQHYGYTF.

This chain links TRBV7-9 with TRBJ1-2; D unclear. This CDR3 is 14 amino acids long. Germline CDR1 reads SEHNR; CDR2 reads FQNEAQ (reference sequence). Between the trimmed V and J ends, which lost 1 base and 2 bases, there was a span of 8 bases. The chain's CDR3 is CASSLVAANYGYTF. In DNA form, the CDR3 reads TGTGCCAGCAGCTTAGTCGCGGCAAACTATGGCTACACCTTC.

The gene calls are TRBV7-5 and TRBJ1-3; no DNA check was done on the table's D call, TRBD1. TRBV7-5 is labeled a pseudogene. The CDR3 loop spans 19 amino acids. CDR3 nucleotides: TGTGCCAGAAGCTTACCAGGGGATTTCGGGGTAAAGGAAGGAAACACCATATATTTT. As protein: CARSLPGDFGVKEGNTIYF.

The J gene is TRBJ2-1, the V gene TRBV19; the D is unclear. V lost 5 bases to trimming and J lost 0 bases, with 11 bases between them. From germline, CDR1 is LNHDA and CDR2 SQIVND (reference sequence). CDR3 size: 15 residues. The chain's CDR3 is CASSPSGNSYNEQFF. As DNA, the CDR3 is TGTGCCAGTAGTCCCTCGGGTAACTCCTACAATGAGCAGTTCTTC.

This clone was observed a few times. CDR3 residues: CASSFPWTQRGGLNSPLHF. Written as DNA, the CDR3 is TGTGCCAGCAGCTTTCCCTGGACCCAACGTGGGGGACTGAATTCACCCCTCCACTTT. This chain links TRBV5-8 with TRBJ1-6; tentative D call: TRBD1 (5 bases). This CDR3 region has 19 residues. Germline CDR1 SGHTS, CDR2 YDEGEE. Trimming stripped 2 bases from V and 7 bases from J, with 25 bases between.

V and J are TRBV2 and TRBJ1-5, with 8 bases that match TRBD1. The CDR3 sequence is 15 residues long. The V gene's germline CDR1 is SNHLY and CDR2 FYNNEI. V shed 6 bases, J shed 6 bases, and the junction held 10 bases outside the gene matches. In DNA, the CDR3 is TGTGCCAGCAGCCCTCAGGGGGCGGGCGGTCAGCCCCAGCATTTT. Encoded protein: CASSPQGAGGQPQHF.

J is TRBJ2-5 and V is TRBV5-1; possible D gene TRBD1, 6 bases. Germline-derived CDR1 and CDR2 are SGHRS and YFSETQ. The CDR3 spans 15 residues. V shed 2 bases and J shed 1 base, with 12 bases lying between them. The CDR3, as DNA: TGCGCCAGCAGCTTTTTCGGACAGCCCCAAGAGACCCAGTACTTC. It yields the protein CASSFFGQPQETQYF.

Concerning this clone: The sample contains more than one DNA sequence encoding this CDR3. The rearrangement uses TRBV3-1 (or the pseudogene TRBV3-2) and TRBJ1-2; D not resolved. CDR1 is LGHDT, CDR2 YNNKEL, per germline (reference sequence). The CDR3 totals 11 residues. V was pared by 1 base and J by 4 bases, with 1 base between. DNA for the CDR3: TGTGCCAGCAGCCAAGGCTATGGCTACACCTTC. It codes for CASSQGYGYTF.

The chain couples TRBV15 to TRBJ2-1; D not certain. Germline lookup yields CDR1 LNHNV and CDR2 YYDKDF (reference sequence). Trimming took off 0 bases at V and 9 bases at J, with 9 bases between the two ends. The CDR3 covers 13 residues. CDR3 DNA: TGTGCCACCAGCAGAGATATGGGCGGTGAGCAGTTCTTC. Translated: CATSRDMGGEQFF.

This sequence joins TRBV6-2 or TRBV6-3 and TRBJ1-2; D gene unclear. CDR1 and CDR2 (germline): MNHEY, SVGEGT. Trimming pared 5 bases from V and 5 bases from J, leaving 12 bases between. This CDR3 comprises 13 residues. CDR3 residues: CASSPDWTYGYTF. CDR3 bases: TGTGCCAGCAGTCCGGACTGGACGTATGGCTACACCTTC.

The CDR3 sequence is CAWSGSFYEQYF. The CDR3 coding sequence is TGTGCCTGGAGTGGGTCTTTCTACGAGCAGTACTTC. The chain recombines TRBV30 with TRBJ2-7, with D unresolved. Germline CDR1 reads GTSNPN; CDR2 reads SVGIG (reference sequence). This CDR3 region has 12 residues. The germline V and J ends were trimmed by 1 base and 3 bases, with 7 bases remaining between them.

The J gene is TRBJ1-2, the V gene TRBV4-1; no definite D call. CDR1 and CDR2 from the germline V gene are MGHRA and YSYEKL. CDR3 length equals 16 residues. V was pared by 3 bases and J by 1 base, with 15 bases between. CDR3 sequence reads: CASSQPTGTINYGYTF. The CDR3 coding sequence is TGCGCCAGCAGCCAGCCCACGGGAACGATTAACTATGGCTACACCTTC.

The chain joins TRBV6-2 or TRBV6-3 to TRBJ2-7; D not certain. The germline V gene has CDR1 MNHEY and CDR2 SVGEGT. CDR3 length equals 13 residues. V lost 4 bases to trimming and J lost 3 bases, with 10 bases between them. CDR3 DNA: TGTGCCAGCAGTTCTGACCAGAACTACGAGCAGTACTTC. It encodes CASSSDQNYEQYF.

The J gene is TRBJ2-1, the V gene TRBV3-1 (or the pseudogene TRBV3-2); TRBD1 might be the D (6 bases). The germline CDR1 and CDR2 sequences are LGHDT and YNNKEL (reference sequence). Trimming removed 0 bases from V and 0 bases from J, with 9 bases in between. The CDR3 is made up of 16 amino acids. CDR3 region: CASSQEGASSYNEQFF. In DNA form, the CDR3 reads TGTGCCAGCAGCCAAGAGGGGGCTAGCTCCTACAATGAGCAGTTCTTC.

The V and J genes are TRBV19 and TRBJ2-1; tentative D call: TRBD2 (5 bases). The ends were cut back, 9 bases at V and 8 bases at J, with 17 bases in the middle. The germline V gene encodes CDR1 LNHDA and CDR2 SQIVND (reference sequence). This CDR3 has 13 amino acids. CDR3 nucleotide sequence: TGTGCCAGCGCCCCCACTAGTTTCGATGAGCAGTTCTTC. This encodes CASAPTSFDEQFF.

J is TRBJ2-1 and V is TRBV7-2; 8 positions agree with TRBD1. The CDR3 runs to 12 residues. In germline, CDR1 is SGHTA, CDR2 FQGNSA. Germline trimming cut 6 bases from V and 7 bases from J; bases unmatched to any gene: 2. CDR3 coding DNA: TGTGCCAGCAGTCGACAGGGGAATGAGCAGTTCTTC. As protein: CASSRQGNEQFF.

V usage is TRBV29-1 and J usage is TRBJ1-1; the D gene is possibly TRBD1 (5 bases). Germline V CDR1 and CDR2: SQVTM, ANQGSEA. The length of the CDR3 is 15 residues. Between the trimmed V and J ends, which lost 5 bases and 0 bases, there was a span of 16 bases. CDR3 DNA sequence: TGCAGCGTTCCAAACCGGGGCTCACTGAACACTGAAGCTTTCTTT. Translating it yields CSVPNRGSLNTEAFF.

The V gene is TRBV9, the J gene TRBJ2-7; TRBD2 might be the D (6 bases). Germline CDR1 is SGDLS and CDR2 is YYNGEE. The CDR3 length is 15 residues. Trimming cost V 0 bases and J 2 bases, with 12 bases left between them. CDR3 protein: CASSVGHGGAYEQYF. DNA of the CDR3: TGTGCCAGCAGCGTAGGTCACGGCGGGGCCTACGAGCAGTACTTC.

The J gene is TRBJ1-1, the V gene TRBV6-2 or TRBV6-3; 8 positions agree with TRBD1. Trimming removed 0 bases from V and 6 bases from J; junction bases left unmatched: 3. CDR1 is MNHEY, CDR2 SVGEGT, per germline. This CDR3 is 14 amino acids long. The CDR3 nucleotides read TGTGCCAGCAGTTACTCTGACAGGGGCCCTGAAGCTTTCTTT. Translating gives CASSYSDRGPEAFF.

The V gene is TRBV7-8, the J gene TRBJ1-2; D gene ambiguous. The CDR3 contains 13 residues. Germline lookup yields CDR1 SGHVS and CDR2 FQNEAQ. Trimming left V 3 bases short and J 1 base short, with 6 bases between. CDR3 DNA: TGTGCCAGCAGCTTGGATATTAACTATGGCTACACCTTC. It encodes CASSLDINYGYTF.

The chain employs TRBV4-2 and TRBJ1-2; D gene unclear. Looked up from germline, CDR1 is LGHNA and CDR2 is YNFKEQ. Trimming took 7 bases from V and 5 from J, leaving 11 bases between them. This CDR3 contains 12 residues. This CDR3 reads CASTLGGYGYTF. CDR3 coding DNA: TGTGCCAGCACGCTTGGCGGGTATGGCTACACCTTC.

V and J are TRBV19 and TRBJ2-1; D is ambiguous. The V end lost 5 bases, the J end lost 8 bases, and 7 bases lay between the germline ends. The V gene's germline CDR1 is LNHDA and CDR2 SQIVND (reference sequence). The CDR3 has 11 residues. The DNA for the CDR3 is TGTGCCAGTAGTTTTCAGTATGAGCAGTTCTTC. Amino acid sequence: CASSFQYEQFF.

The CDR3 here is CASSEVQGGYGYTF. CDR3 nucleotides: TGTGCCAGCAGTGAAGTTCAGGGAGGCTATGGCTACACCTTC. V is TRBV2 and J is TRBJ1-2, with D possibly being TRBD1 (5 bases). The CDR3 extends over 14 amino acids. CDR1 and CDR2 from the germline V gene are SNHLY and FYNNEI. V was pared by 1 base and J by 4 bases, with 10 bases between.

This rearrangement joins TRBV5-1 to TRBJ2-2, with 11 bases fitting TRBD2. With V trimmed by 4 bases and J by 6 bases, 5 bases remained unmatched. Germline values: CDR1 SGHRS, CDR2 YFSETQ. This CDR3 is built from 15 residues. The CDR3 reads CASSLIAGGPGELFF. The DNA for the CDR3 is TGCGCCAGCAGCCTAATAGCGGGAGGGCCCGGGGAGCTGTTTTTT.

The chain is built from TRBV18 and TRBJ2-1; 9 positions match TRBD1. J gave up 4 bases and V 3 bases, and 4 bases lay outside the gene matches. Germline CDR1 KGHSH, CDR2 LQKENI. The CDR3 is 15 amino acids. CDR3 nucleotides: TGTGCCAGCTCACCCGGGACAGGGCAATACAATGAGCAGTTCTTC. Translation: CASSPGTGQYNEQFF.

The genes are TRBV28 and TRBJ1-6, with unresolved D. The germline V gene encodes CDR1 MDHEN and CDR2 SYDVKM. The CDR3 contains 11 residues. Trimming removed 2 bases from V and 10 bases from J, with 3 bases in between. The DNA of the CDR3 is TGTGCCAGCAGTTTAAAATCACCCCTCCACTTT. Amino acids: CASSLKSPLHF.

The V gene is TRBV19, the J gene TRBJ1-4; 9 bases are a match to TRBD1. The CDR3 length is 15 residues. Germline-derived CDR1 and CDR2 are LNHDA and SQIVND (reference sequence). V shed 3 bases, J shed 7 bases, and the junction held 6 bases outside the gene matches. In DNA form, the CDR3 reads TGTGCCAGTAGTATTGGGGGACAGGGAAGTGAAAAACTGTTTTTT. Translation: CASSIGGQGSEKLFF.

The CDR3 region is CASSETAGGRDEQFF. As DNA, the CDR3 is TGTGCCAGCAGTGAAACAGCGGGAGGGAGGGATGAGCAGTTCTTC. The V call is TRBV6-1, the J call TRBJ2-1; the match to TRBD2 covers 10 bases. The CDR3 length is 15 residues. The ends lost 2 bases at V and 8 bases at J; junction bases unmatched: 6. CDR1 is MNHNS and CDR2 is SASEGT in the germline V gene.